Shown below are 16 T cell receptor beta chains from a single sample sequenced in a study of blood T cell repertoires in COVID-19. Data came from immunoSEQ multiplex PCR; TCRdb stores just in-frame clones and leaves some out. Of 65,000 or so clones listed, more than 55% are singletons. The sequenced sample was PBMCs or T cells enriched from blood (not recorded which). These receptors all stem from an older woman who had been exposed to COVID-19.

This clone was found many times. The V gene is TRBV2, the J gene TRBJ2-3; D not resolved. The germline V gene encodes CDR1 SNHLY and CDR2 FYNNEI. The V gene lost 4 bases and the J gene lost 5 bases, with 7 bases spanning the gap. CDR3 size: 12 residues. In DNA, the CDR3 is TGTGCCAGCAGTGTGCTCGGAGATACGCAGTATTTT. As protein: CASSVLGDTQYF.

This chain joins TRBV10-1 and TRBJ1-6, with a tentative D call TRBD1 (6 bases). V was pared by 7 bases and J by 10 bases, with 17 bases between. The CDR3 contains 14 residues. The V gene's germline CDR1 is WNHNN and CDR2 SYGVQD (reference sequence). CDR3 region: CASKPGRGKSPLHF. The DNA of the CDR3 is TGCGCCAGCAAACCGGGCAGGGGAAAATCACCCCTCCACTTT.

The V call is TRBV3-1 (or the pseudogene TRBV3-2), the J call TRBJ2-7; 8 bases match TRBD2. CDR3 length: 16 residues. CDR1 is LGHDT, CDR2 YNNKEL, per germline (reference sequence). The trim removed 1 base at V and 3 bases at J, leaving 8 bases unmatched. The CDR3 here is CASSQVVRTSSYEQYF. DNA for the CDR3: TGTGCCAGCAGCCAAGTAGTCCGGACTAGCAGCTACGAGCAGTACTTC.

About this clone: At one of its ends the junction is not consistent with the germline gene, which may arise from a read error. The chain couples TRBV2 to TRBJ2-4; D possibly corresponds to TRBD1 (6 bases). Germline assignment: CDR1 SNHLY and CDR2 FYNNEI. The CDR3 has 11 residues. The CDR3 coding sequence is TGTGCCAGCAGTCCGATAGGGGGAGAGAACTTC. This gives the protein CASSPIGGENF.

The V gene is TRBV5-1, the J gene TRBJ1-2; possible D gene TRBD1, 6 bases. The germline V and J ends were trimmed by 0 bases and 5 bases, with 8 bases remaining between them. The CDR3 has 13 amino acids. Germline assignment: CDR1 SGHRS and CDR2 YFSETQ. The CDR3 protein is CASSLGGTYGYTF. The CDR3 DNA sequence: TGCGCCAGCAGCTTGGGGGGGACATATGGCTACACCTTC.

This clone was observed a single time. The rearrangement joins TRBV28 to TRBJ2-7, with D tentatively TRBD2 (7 bases). Deletions cut 4 bases from V and 7 bases from J, with 14 bases between. The CDR3 is 13 residues long. Germline V CDR1 and CDR2: MDHEN, SYDVKM. CDR3 protein: CASSYGGAQEQYF. The CDR3 bases are TGTGCCAGCAGTTATGGGGGGGCGCAGGAGCAGTACTTC. Full variable domain (remainder filled in from reference TRBV28 and TRBJ2-7): DVKVTQSSRYLVKRTGEKVFLECVQDMDHENMFWYRQDPGLGLRLIYFSYDVKMKEKGDIPEGYSVSREKKERFSLILESASTNQTSMYLCASSYGGAQEQYFGPGTRLTVT.

The chain employs TRBV7-8 and TRBJ1-1; D is possibly TRBD1 (6 bases). This CDR3 spans 12 amino acids. Germline CDR1 and CDR2: SGHVS and FQNEAQ. Trimming pared 5 bases from V and 8 bases from J, leaving 12 bases between. In nucleotides, the CDR3 is TGTGCCAGCAGCCACCCCGGGACAGAAGCTTTCTTT. This sequence encodes CASSHPGTEAFF.

This chain uses TRBV28 with TRBJ1-2; a weak D match, TRBD1 (6 bases). Germline V lookup: CDR1 MDHEN, CDR2 SYDVKM. The CDR3 is 14 residues long. Trimming took 5 bases from V and 2 from J, leaving 12 bases between them. This CDR3 is CASSPPQGNYGYTF. In DNA, the CDR3 is TGTGCCAGCAGTCCTCCTCAGGGGAACTATGGCTACACCTTC.

This clone has only a few counts. The chain is built from TRBV3-1 (or the pseudogene TRBV3-2) and TRBJ2-1, with D unresolved. Germline values: CDR1 LGHDT, CDR2 YNNKEL (reference sequence). The CDR3 loop spans 17 amino acids. V was clipped by 1 base and J by 2 bases, with 15 bases between them. The CDR3 sequence is CASSQVYESTTYNEQFF. The CDR3 nucleotides read TGTGCCAGCAGCCAAGTCTATGAGTCTACGACCTACAATGAGCAGTTCTTC.

This chain connects TRBV10-3 to TRBJ1-3; possible D gene TRBD1, 6 bases. V lost 2 bases and J lost 1, with 12 bases in between. CDR3 length: 16 amino acids. Germline V lookup: CDR1 ENHRY, CDR2 SYGVKD. CDR3 DNA sequence: TGTGCCATCAGTGAGGGAACAGGGCTTTCTGGAAACACCATATATTTT. Its protein product is CAISEGTGLSGNTIYF.

V and J are TRBV5-8 and TRBJ1-5; D is uncertain. The germline V and J ends were trimmed by 5 bases and 3 bases, with 12 bases remaining between them. This CDR3 region has 14 residues. From germline, CDR1 is SGHTS and CDR2 YDEGEE. CDR3 sequence: CASRPEAFNQPQHF. The CDR3 DNA follows: TGTGCCAGCAGGCCTGAGGCGTTCAATCAGCCCCAGCATTTT.

V is TRBV28 and J is TRBJ2-1, with 7 nucleotides matching TRBD2. Per germline, CDR1 MDHEN and CDR2 SYDVKM. Trimming removed 8 bases from V and 6 bases from J; junction bases left unmatched: 10. CDR3 length: 14 amino acids. DNA for the CDR3: TGTGCCAGCTGGAGCGGGGATTTTGGCAATGAGCAGTTCTTC. This gives the protein CASWSGDFGNEQFF.

This clone was recorded only once. V is TRBV14 and J is TRBJ1-6; no reliable D call. V shed 1 base and J shed 8 bases, with 12 bases lying between them. Germline CDR1 reads SGHDN; CDR2 reads FVKESK. This CDR3 contains 15 residues. The CDR3 loop is CASSQVMRSHSPLHF. The CDR3 DNA sequence: TGTGCCAGCAGCCAAGTCATGAGGTCCCATTCACCCCTCCACTTT. Full variable domain (outside the CDR3, taken from reference TRBV14 and TRBJ1-6): EAGVTQFPSHSVIEKGQTVTLRCDPISGHDNLYWYRRVMGKEIKFLLHFVKESKQDESGMPNNRFLAERTGGTYSTLKVQPAELEDSGVYFCASSQVMRSHSPLHFGNGTRLTVT.

The genes are TRBV7-9 and TRBJ1-1; 10 nucleotides line up with TRBD1. From germline, CDR1 is SEHNR and CDR2 FQNEAQ (reference sequence). Trimming removed 5 bases from V and 4 bases from J; junction bases left unmatched: 4. The CDR3 covers 14 residues. The CDR3 sequence is CASSLWDRGTEAFF. DNA for the CDR3: TGTGCCAGCAGCCTATGGGACAGGGGCACTGAAGCTTTCTTT. The whole variable domain, filled in from reference TRBV7-9 and TRBJ1-1, reads DTGVSQNPRHKITKRGQNVTFRCDPISEHNRLYWYRQTLGQGPEFLTYFQNEAQLEKSRLLSDRFSAERPKGSFSTLEIQRTEQGDSAMYLCASSLWDRGTEAFFGQGTRLTVV.

J is TRBJ1-4 and V is TRBV28; 9 bases match TRBD1. Per the germline V gene, CDR1 is MDHEN and CDR2 is SYDVKM. J lost 8 bases, V lost 3 bases, and 7 bases had no gene match. This CDR3 has 15 amino acids. The chain's CDR3 is CASSFRGQGDEKLFF. The CDR3 nucleotides read TGTGCCAGCAGTTTTCGGGGACAGGGTGACGAAAAACTGTTTTTT.

The chain recombines TRBV6-1 with TRBJ1-1; tentatively, D is TRBD1 (5 bases). There are 16 residues in the CDR3. Trimming left V 0 bases short and J 7 bases short, with 18 bases between. Looked up from germline, CDR1 is MNHNS and CDR2 is SASEGT. The CDR3 DNA sequence: TGTGCCAGCAGTGAAGCAAAGCAGGGACTAGGAGGTGAAGCTTTCTTT. Protein sequence: CASSEAKQGLGGEAFF.